This record looks at one T cell receptor beta chain sequence and its context. The CDR3 totals 14 residues. From germline, CDR1 is SNHLY and CDR2 FYNNEI. The V and J ends lost 2 bases and 8 bases respectively, with 15 bases between them. The sample comes from a study of cytomegalovirus exposure and HLA in healthy donors. Study-level information: Out of 398 genotyped donors, approximately 84% belonged to the Caucasian-associated ancestry cluster.

PCR was performed using 60 Vbeta and 13 Jbeta primers. Produced via immunoSEQ multiplex PCR; TCRdb's table is partial and in-frame only. The sample records roughly 80,000 clones, around 62% being singletons. The donors gave bone marrow, and they were healthy. The V call is TRBV2, the J call TRBJ1-1; D gene uncertain. Sequencing was carried out using PBMCs. The source is a male donor in good health and CMV-seropositive. The CDR3 reads CASSEIDLGVEAFF. The DNA for the CDR3 is TGTGCCAGCAGTGAAATTGACCTAGGTGTCGAAGCTTTCTTT.